This T cell receptor beta chain was retrieved from a study of blood T cell repertoires in COVID-19. Study as a whole: Samples of COVID-19 (acute and convalescent) were obtained from the United States, Italy and Spain. T cells, B-cell-depleted T cells, or PBMCs provided the cDNA or gDNA that served as material.

As handled by the study authors: Nucleated cell number was recorded as an estimate derived from reference gene primer amplification. Assay: immunoSEQ multiplex PCR; the TCRdb copy retains only in-frame clones and omits some. The V and J calls and clone size come from that table; D and trimming were worked out from the DNA. The repertoire holds tens of thousands of clones, with 80% to 90% as singletons. J was trimmed by 0 bases and V by 4 bases; bases with no gene match: 9. Germline V gene lookup returns CDR1 SGHNT and CDR2 YYREEE (reference sequence). The CDR3 is made up of 16 amino acids. Sequenced input: peripheral blood. The V call is TRBV5-4, the J call TRBJ1-1, with 7 bases lining up with TRBD1. The receptor was derived from a man older than 75 with acute or convalescent COVID-19. The CDR3: CASSPPPGQMNTEAFF. The CDR3 DNA follows: TGTGCCAGCAGCCCGCCTCCGGGACAGATGAACACTGAAGCTTTCTTT.